This TCR beta chain was retrieved from a study of T-cell memory formation after mild COVID-19. This clonotype was seen ten or more times. Germline CDR1 LGHNA, CDR2 YSLEER. The ends were cut back, 0 bases at V and 6 bases at J, with 16 bases in the middle. The CDR3 contains 16 residues. TCRdb processed the 5' RACE reads anew with MiXCR; each CDR3 protein has one entry. Of more than 300,000 distinct CDR3 sequences in the sample, about an eighth were seen once. The sequencing sample was made of PBMCs or a T cell subset sorted from them (not recorded which). This receptor was taken from a young man who had mild COVID-19 (a few samples of this study predate the infection). Cell type and time point are not known. This chain joins TRBV4-3 and TRBJ2-3; tentatively, D is TRBD2 (5 bases). CDR3 amino acids: CASSQDLSVGSDTQYF. CDR3 bases: TGCGCCAGCAGCCAAGATCTATCCGTTGGGAGTGATACGCAGTATTTT.